A selection of T cell receptor beta chains follows, all from one sample in a study of CD8 T cells in Susac syndrome. TCRdb re-called the immunoSEQ multiplex PCR reads with MiXCR, one entry per CDR3 protein. The sample holds around 79,000 distinct CDR3 sequences, just under 95% seen once. The sequencing sample was made of CD8+ T cells from PBMCs. The receptors stem from a human donor with multiple sclerosis. Each CDR3 is given without its conserved first and last residue.

v_gene,j_gene,CDR3aa
TRBV4-1,TRBJ2-5,ASSQDGAEETQY
TRBV2,TRBJ1-4,ASSFRDSGVEKLF
TRBV6-1,TRBJ2-5,ASSEAGFKTQY
TRBV19,TRBJ1-2,ASSETGTGGYGYT
TRBV7-9,TRBJ2-7,ASSSLQDSTLRPYEQY
TRBV2,TRBJ2-1,ASSDGSAFLYNEQF
TRBV5-4,TRBJ1-2,ASSHQGGGDGYT
TRBV4-1,TRBJ2-7,ASSPLLDYEQY
TRBV5-4,TRBJ1-2,ASSLGLKGEANYGYT
TRBV20-1,TRBJ2-4,SARGVRGTKNIQY
TRBV30,TRBJ2-1,AWSAPGTTYNEQF
TRBV25-1,TRBJ1-2,ASSERGQLWSYT
TRBV6-2/TRBV6-3,TRBJ2-6,ASSLRGGSGANVLT
TRBV9,TRBJ2-5,ASSVSGRRSGETQY
TRBV5-4,TRBJ2-3,ASSLASIPSTDTQY
TRBV12-3/TRBV12-4,TRBJ2-7,ASSSSDRRPFDEQY
TRBV6-5,TRBJ2-5,ASSASGRRQETQY
TRBV27,TRBJ2-7,ASSTGTGPGEQY
TRBV19,TRBJ1-4,ASSINAHVEKLF
TRBV29-1,TRBJ2-7,SAVQGAPYEQY
TRBV7-9,TRBJ1-1,ASSLGTRAEAF
TRBV29-1,TRBJ1-1,SVETQGSEAF
TRBV30,TRBJ2-2,AWSELVGTGELF
TRBV19,TRBJ2-7,ASSPGSVNEQY
TRBV4-1,TRBJ1-2,ASSQRAANYGYT
TRBV5-1,TRBJ2-7,ASSWTGGDEQY
TRBV6-1,TRBJ2-3,ASSGLAGADTQY
TRBV19,TRBJ1-2,ASSVLGGYGYT
TRBV11-2,TRBJ2-7,ASSSGSLSYEQY
TRBV5-1,TRBJ2-1,ASSWGLAREQF
TRBV20-1,TRBJ2-7,SAREKLPGQTSYEQY
TRBV4-1,TRBJ2-1,ASSQSVNEQF
TRBV7-2,TRBJ1-2,ASSSWT
TRBV7-9,TRBJ2-1,ASSLDDTRREDYNEQF
TRBV27,TRBJ2-7,ASSLYPGRGSGEQY
TRBV9,TRBJ2-3,ASSEGAVDTQY
TRBV20-1,TRBJ2-7,SASQGEQY
TRBV7-9,TRBJ2-1,ASSQPGLAGYNEQF
TRBV7-9,TRBJ1-1,ATRRGATEAF
TRBV7-9,TRBJ2-1,ASSSPLSEHDEQF
TRBV5-1,TRBJ2-3,ASRTGKGTGVTDTQY
TRBV7-9,TRBJ1-5,ASSPAGGAGQPQH
TRBV6-2/TRBV6-3,TRBJ2-1,ASSYSTGGSSYNEQF